This T cell receptor beta chain was identified during a study of Graves' ophthalmopathy and Graves' hyperthyroidism (dated by TCRdb to between 2018 and 2020). At the level of the whole study: Peripheral blood was collected before any treatment was given, at the time of initial diagnosis. In total, 135 blood samples were TCR-sequenced: around 42 ophthalmopathy, 75 hyperthyroidism and roughly 17 hyperthyroidism-to-ophthalmopathy patients. TCR beta repertoire signatures were used to distinguish Graves' ophthalmopathy from Graves' hyperthyroidism and to predict progression to ophthalmopathy. The 100 or so discovery patients were divided at random into training and test sets in a 7:3 ratio. To explore V-J signatures that separate ophthalmopathy from hyperthyroidism, a discovery set of around 97 patients was enrolled, consisting of approximately 45 with ophthalmopathy and about 60 with stable hyperthyroidism. Following sample collection, hyperthyroidism patients were given methimazole at a starting dose of 30 mg daily, and ophthalmopathy patients were given high-dose intravenous methylprednisolone. For independent validation, a separate cohort was made up of 18 hyperthyroidism patients plus 17 patients who later progressed from hyperthyroidism to ophthalmopathy. In roughly six hyperthyroidism patients, T-cell repertoires of thyroid tissue and blood were compared. General conclusions and limits of the study: In cross-validation, the 13-signature model distinguished ophthalmopathy from stable hyperthyroidism with about 89% sensitivity and approximately 81% specificity, while in the test set the corresponding values were about 79% and 69%. In validation, the model predicted ophthalmopathy progression with roughly 68% sensitivity and 72% to 80% specificity; roughly 12 predicted patients were CT-confirmed with GO in a median of approximately 6.2 months. Sample size was not predetermined statistically, and investigators were not blinded to group allocation. Most of the expanded thyroid clonotypes with a frequency above 0.001 were also detected in blood, and it was suggested that the thyroid immune response may be reflected by blood repertoires.

The germline V gene encodes CDR1 MNHEY and CDR2 SVGAGI. Taken from cysteine to phenylalanine, the CDR3 has 16 residues. Only CDR3 DNA is held: 48 bases, read in frame from base 1. Ophthalmopathy patients had moderately to severely active disease, Clinical Activity Score of at least 3, NOSPECS grade of at least 4, and disease duration under 3 months. Patients were excluded if they had other autoimmune diseases, uncontrolled infections, pregnancy or lactation. Diagnosis was based on clinical symptoms, serum thyroxine, TRAb, thyroid ultrasound and orbital computed tomography. PBMCs were isolated from approximately 10 ml of fresh peripheral blood by Ficoll-Paque density gradient centrifugation. Trizol reagent was used to extract the total RNA, and its quality was then checked on an Agilent 2100 Bioanalyzer. A remark on this clonotype: There is no known antigen for this receptor. The junction shows a germline mismatch at one end, possibly a read error.

TCR beta CDR3 regions were amplified from RNA transcripts for repertoire sequencing. A first-round RT-PCR used HTBI primers with the Qiagen OneStep RT-PCR kit, followed by a second-round multiplex PCR, size selection and purification. Sequencing of the libraries was carried out on an Illumina HiSeq2000 in paired-end mode with 100 bp reads. On the authors' methods: SOAPnuke was used for read processing, and reads with adapters, uncalled bases, a mean Phred below 15, or no exact constant-primer or identifier match were discarded. COPE v1.2.5 was used to merge high-quality paired reads. Each unique nucleotide sequence was defined as a clonotype, and clonotypes were aligned to IMGT TRB V, D and J references with MiTCR v1.1. The analysis was limited to V-J combinations with a frequency above 0.0001, which together covered about 99% of repertoires. For each V-J combination, a TCR clonal expansion and chaos score was defined as F50 clonal expansion divided by the chaos observed in the TCRdist matrix. Features were reduced by Welch's t-statistics and random forest to 10 to 15 V-J combinations, which fed a naive Bayes classifier. The Morisita-Horn index was used to measure how similar the thyroid and blood repertoires were. TCRdb itself trimmed the public reads at Q25 with fastp, ran MiXCR and retained productive beta chains. CDR3 protein sequences are deduplicated, and each keeps its most common genes and DNA. The V and J calls reflect TCRdb's pipeline rather than the authors' work. The sample includes about 400,000 distinct CDR3 sequences, with approximately 20% observed a single time. The top ten constitute 1.5% to 2% of the sample.

Sequencing was carried out using peripheral blood. The V and J segments used are TRBV6-5 and TRBJ1-1; the D gene lacks a confident call. The clonotype was recovered from a woman aged 18 to 35 with Graves' ophthalmopathy. Donor details come from another sample of the same person, matched by shared clones. Here the CDR3 is given as CASSYVSKQMNAEAFF. The nucleotide sequence reads as follows: TGTGCCAGCAGTTACGTGTCGAAACAGATGAACGCTGAAGCTTTCTTT.